The 14 T cell receptor beta chains given below trace back to one sample, sequenced in a study of OX40 agonist ivuxolimab in advanced cancers. Profiled with immunoSEQ multiplex PCR; TCRdb holds only in-frame clones, not every one. The sample holds roughly 70,000 clones; about nine tenths are singletons and the top ten take 0.67%. The source was CD4+ or CD8+ T cells sorted from blood, collected in a trial of the OX40 agonist ivuxolimab. Receptors originate from an adult with an advanced solid tumor such as melanoma, head and neck, liver or kidney cancer.

This clone was detected once. The chain is built from TRBV15 and TRBJ2-7, with 8 bases aligning to TRBD2. In germline, CDR1 is LNHNV, CDR2 YYDKDF (reference sequence). V gave up 5 bases and J gave up 5 bases; unmatched junction bases: 2. CDR3 length: 12 residues. CDR3 in amino acids: CATSAGGHEQYF. The CDR3, as DNA: TGTGCCACCAGCGCGGGAGGTCACGAGCAGTACTTC.

The chain joins TRBV7-9 to TRBJ2-1; D remains unclear. V lost 1 base and J 5 bases, leaving 12 bases between the germline ends. The CDR3 contains 15 residues. CDR1 is SEHNR and CDR2 is FQNEAQ in the germline V gene (reference sequence). The CDR3 DNA reads TGTGCCAGCAGCTTAGATGGCACCGGGCACAATGAGCAGTTCTTC. It yields the protein CASSLDGTGHNEQFF.

The gene calls are TRBV19 and TRBJ2-3, with D tentatively TRBD1 or TRBD2 (5 bases each). The CDR3 covers 13 residues. V lost 7 bases and J 5 bases, leaving 13 bases between the germline ends. The germline CDR1 and CDR2 sequences are LNHDA and SQIVND (reference sequence). The CDR3 sequence: CASTPGRRDTQYF. The CDR3 nucleotides read TGTGCCAGTACCCCGGGACGGCGAGATACGCAGTATTTT.

This rearrangement joins TRBV27 to TRBJ1-6, with D unclear. Trimming stripped 4 bases from V and 7 bases from J, with 14 bases between. Germline V gives CDR1 MNHEY, CDR2 SMNVEV (reference sequence). The CDR3 has 15 residues. The DNA of the CDR3 is TGTGCCAGCAGTTCCAGGCAGGCGGGCAATTCACCCCTCCACTTT. Residues: CASSSRQAGNSPLHF.

V and J are TRBV6-6 and TRBJ2-1; 7 positions match TRBD2. Germline V lookup: CDR1 MNHNY, CDR2 SVGAGI (reference sequence). The CDR3 has 14 residues. V was pared by 7 bases and J by 5 bases, with 8 bases of the junction left unmatched. The CDR3 here is CASIRAGDHNEQFF. CDR3 DNA sequence: TGTGCCAGCATTCGGGCGGGAGATCACAATGAGCAGTTCTTC.

This clone was observed a single time. This rearrangement joins TRBV9 to TRBJ1-2; possibly TRBD1 for D (5 bases). Germline V gene data show CDR1 as SGDLS and CDR2 as YYNGEE. V lost 0 bases and J 3 bases, leaving 15 bases between the germline ends. The CDR3 consists of 16 residues. This CDR3 is CASSVGPGQRDYGYTF. In DNA form, the CDR3 reads TGTGCCAGCAGCGTAGGTCCAGGGCAAAGAGACTATGGCTACACCTTC.

The gene calls are TRBV28 and TRBJ2-4, with TRBD2 matching over 12 bases. The V gene's germline CDR1 is MDHEN and CDR2 SYDVKM. V dropped 2 bases and J dropped 5; count of bases not matched to a gene: 7. The CDR3 consists of 17 residues. CDR3 region: CASSLSRLAGVQNIQYF. The CDR3 DNA reads as TGTGCCAGCAGTTTAAGTAGACTAGCGGGAGTCCAAAACATTCAGTACTTC.

The sample holds one count of this clone. V gene TRBV7-2 combines with J gene TRBJ1-3; D is ambiguous. CDR3 length equals 15 residues. V lost 2 bases, J lost 0 bases, and 8 bases lay in between. The germline V gene has CDR1 SGHTA and CDR2 FQGNSA. The CDR3 DNA reads as TGTGCCAGCAGCTTACAGCCCAGCTCTGGAAACACCATATATTTT. It is translated as CASSLQPSSGNTIYF.

The gene calls are TRBV18 and TRBJ2-3; possible D gene TRBD1, 6 bases. CDR1 is KGHSH and CDR2 is LQKENI in the germline V gene. The CDR3 consists of 14 residues. The V end was cut by 3 bases, the J end by 2 bases, with 9 bases between. CDR3 in amino acids: CASSPGQTTDTQYF. In DNA form, the CDR3 reads TGTGCCAGCTCACCCGGACAGACCACAGATACGCAGTATTTT.

CDR3 region: CASDRGTGANVLTF. The CDR3 DNA sequence: TGTGCAAGCGACCGGGGCACTGGGGCCAACGTCCTGACTTTC. V usage is TRBV7-2 and J usage is TRBJ2-6; D may be TRBD1 or TRBD2 (5 bases each). The CDR3 is 14 residues long. Germline CDR1 SGHTA, CDR2 FQGNSA.

The CDR3 sequence: CASSLNNEQFF. The CDR3 nucleotides read TGCGCCAGCAGCTTGAACAATGAGCAGTTCTTC. The chain has TRBV5-1 and TRBJ2-1; D is unresolved. Trimming left V 1 base short and J 5 bases short, with 1 base between. The CDR3 covers 11 residues. Germline CDR1 reads SGHRS; CDR2 reads YFSETQ.

The chain links TRBV7-9 to TRBJ2-1; weak D call: TRBD1 (6 bases). This CDR3 has 13 residues. The V gene's germline CDR1 is SEHNR and CDR2 FQNEAQ (reference sequence). V lost 4 bases and J lost 3, with 7 bases in between. This CDR3 is CASSSDSYNEQFF. The DNA for the CDR3 is TGTGCCAGCAGCTCGGACAGCTACAATGAGCAGTTCTTC. Looking up the rest from reference TRBV7-9 and TRBJ2-1 gives the full variable domain: DTGVSQNPRHKITKRGQNVTFRCDPISEHNRLYWYRQTLGQGPEFLTYFQNEAQLEKSRLLSDRFSAERPKGSFSTLEIQRTEQGDSAMYLCASSSDSYNEQFFGPGTRLTVL.

This sequence joins TRBV30 and TRBJ1-5; D perhaps matches TRBD1 (6 bases). The CDR3 totals 13 residues. Trimming pared 0 bases from V and 5 bases from J, leaving 8 bases between. Germline CDR1 and CDR2: GTSNPN and SVGIG (reference sequence). CDR3 sequence reads: CAWSVNRDQPQHF. As DNA, the CDR3 is TGTGCCTGGAGTGTGAACAGGGATCAGCCCCAGCATTTT.

The CDR3 here is CASSLGGGGYEQYF. The CDR3 DNA sequence: TGTGCCAGCAGTTTGGGGGGAGGTGGTTACGAGCAGTACTTC. The J gene is TRBJ2-7, the V gene TRBV6-6, with D perhaps matching TRBD2 (6 bases). The CDR3 contains 14 residues. V was clipped by 4 bases and J by 4 bases, with 14 bases between them. Germline V CDR1 and CDR2: MNHNY, SVGAGI (reference sequence).